These 8 T cell receptor beta chains originate from one sample sequenced in a study of T cells after yellow fever vaccination. TCRdb ran MiXCR on the 5' RACE reads and lists one entry per CDR3 protein. The table records about 320,000 distinct CDR3 sequences, about 10% of them present only once. The sequencing used CD4+ T cells sorted from PBMCs, collected 45 days after the yellow fever booster vaccination. Receptors were obtained from a man between 18 and 35 years old who received the YFV17D yellow fever vaccine.

This rearrangement joins TRBV6-5 to TRBJ1-2, with D possibly being TRBD1 (6 bases). V was pared by 4 bases and J by 7 bases, with 19 bases between. Germline-derived CDR1 and CDR2 are MNHEY and SVGAGI. This CDR3 is 15 amino acids long. The CDR3 is CASSWSGALFSGYTF. The CDR3 DNA reads as TGTGCCAGCAGTTGGTCAGGGGCGCTATTCTCTGGCTACACCTTC.

The genes are TRBV12-3 or TRBV12-4 and TRBJ2-7, with a weak D call TRBD2 (5 bases). The CDR3 totals 16 residues. Trimming shortened V by 6 bases and J by 3 bases, and 21 bases separated the two germline ends. The CDR3 spells CASRREGSEPLYEQYF. The CDR3 nucleotides read TGTGCCAGCAGGAGGGAAGGTAGCGAGCCCCTCTACGAGCAGTACTTC.

A few counts support this clonotype. The CDR3 DNA is TGTGCCAGCAGCTCATCGGGAGGATTCTATAATTCACCCCTCCACTTT. This gives the protein CASSSSGGFYNSPLHF. The gene calls are TRBV11-2 and TRBJ1-6; D unresolved. The germline CDR1 and CDR2 sequences are SGHAT and FQNNGV. The ends were cut back, 4 bases at V and 3 bases at J, with 13 bases in the middle. The CDR3 contains 16 residues.

This clonotype has at least ten counts. The rearrangement links TRBV2 to TRBJ2-7; a possible D gene is TRBD1 (6 bases). V lost 7 bases to trimming and J lost 4 bases, with 29 bases between them. The CDR3 runs to 18 residues. Germline CDR1 is SNHLY and CDR2 is FYNNEI. CDR3 amino acids: CASTIGGNRAPDSYEQYV. For the CDR3, the DNA is TGTGCCAGCACCATTGGAGGTAACAGGGCCCCCGACTCTTACGAGCAGTACGTC.

This clonotype was picked up a small number of times. Written as DNA, the CDR3 is TGTGCCAGTAGCAGGGTTGGTGAGACCCAGTACTTC. This gives the protein CASSRVGETQYF. The V and J genes are TRBV6-1 and TRBJ2-5; weak D call: TRBD1 (5 bases). Per the germline V gene, CDR1 is MNHNS and CDR2 is SASEGT. The CDR3 has 12 amino acids. The ends were cut back, 9 bases at V and 5 bases at J, with 13 bases in the middle.

This clonotype was found many times. The chain carries TRBV28 and TRBJ1-4, with D perhaps matching TRBD1 (5 bases). In germline, CDR1 is MDHEN, CDR2 SYDVKM. V dropped 8 bases and J dropped 0 bases, with 16 bases sitting between them. CDR3 length equals 16 residues. CDR3 sequence reads: CASGDPGSATNEKLFF. The CDR3 DNA sequence: TGTGCCAGCGGGGACCCGGGAAGCGCAACTAATGAAAAACTGTTTTTT. The entire variable domain, with the rest obtained from reference TRBV28 and TRBJ1-4, is as follows: DVKVTQSSRYLVKRTGEKVFLECVQDMDHENMFWYRQDPGLGLRLIYFSYDVKMKEKGDIPEGYSVSREKKERFSLILESASTNQTSMYLCASGDPGSATNEKLFFGSGTQLSVL.

The rearrangement uses TRBV30 and TRBJ2-6; D remains ambiguous. From germline, CDR1 is GTSNPN and CDR2 SVGIG (reference sequence). V lost 5 bases and J lost 1, with 12 bases in between. The CDR3 runs 15 residues. Written as DNA, the CDR3 is TGTGCCTGGGGGGTAGGCTTATCTGGGGCCAACGTCCTGACTTTC. The encoded protein is CAWGVGLSGANVLTF.

The V and J genes are TRBV9 and TRBJ2-7; possible D gene TRBD1, 6 bases. The germline V gene has CDR1 SGDLS and CDR2 YYNGEE. The CDR3 runs 14 residues. V was pared by 4 bases and J by 4 bases, with 15 bases between. CDR3 sequence reads: CASSLTGKSYEQYF. The CDR3 coding sequence is TGTGCCAGCAGCCTTACAGGGAAATCATACGAGCAGTACTTC.